This T cell receptor beta chain came from a study of glioma-infiltrating T cells (TCRdb year 2016). Broadly, across the study: The low-grade gliomas were WHO grade II oligodendrogliomas or astrocytomas, while the glioblastomas were WHO grade IV tumors sampled at initial diagnosis rather than at recurrent diagnosis. Dexamethasone was administered to glioma patients for six or fewer days before surgery. The sequencing target for blood libraries was about 4- to 11-fold coverage of 950,000 to 1,000,000 peripheral T cells. Glioma tissue, non-neoplastic brain tissue and matched peripheral blood mononuclear cells were used as sources from which TCR alpha- and beta-chain repertoires were sequenced. Each tissue-infiltrating repertoire was compared with the same patient's peripheral blood repertoire to measure divergence between tissue and blood T-cell populations. Three low-grade glioma patients, about 8 primary glioblastoma patients, and three non-glioma patients who contributed non-neoplastic brain tissue made up the paired cohort.

The iRepertoire nested amplicon-rescue multiplex PCR (arm-PCR) platform was used to amplify TCR alpha and beta CDR3 regions from RNA. For one-step reverse transcription and amplification, roughly 100-450 ng of tissue mRNA or PBMC total RNA was used as input. Following bead purification, Illumina adapters were added by a secondary multiplex PCR, and the libraries were gel-purified between 200 and 400 bp. Libraries carried internal 6-nucleotide barcodes used for demultiplexing. Sequencing of the libraries was done on an Illumina MiSeq using 2x220 or 2x250 nucleotide paired-end reads. On the study's bioinformatics: Paired reads were merged using FLASH 1.2.11 and were aligned to the GRCh37 human genome using BWA-MEM, after which TRA and TRB reads were extracted. V and J assignment used an IMGT-derived reference of cassette sequences and CDR3 motifs that included pseudogenes. Reads were translated in three frames, and productive CDR3s were defined as those with a C...FGXG motif and no stop codons. Clonotypes were defined as unique combinations of V-J cassette pair and CDR3 amino acid sequence. Filtering of reads was based on Hamming distance, with the threshold set by the sequence error rate of each sample in mapped regions. Using fastp at Q25 and MiXCR, TCRdb reprocessed the public reads and kept productive beta chains. A single entry per CDR3 protein holds the most common genes and DNA from its merged rows. These V and J calls derive from TCRdb rather than the authors' analysis. This sample holds about 380,000 distinct CDR3 sequences; 41% were observed only once. The ten most abundant clones make up around 12% of the sample.

Measured from the cysteine to the phenylalanine, the CDR3 is 15 residues long. Only the CDR3 portion is preserved as DNA: 45 bases, with reading frame beginning at the first base. For CDR1 and CDR2, the germline V gene (reference sequence) lists MNHEY and SMNVEV. Immediately after resection, surgical brain or tumor specimens were cryofrozen in liquid nitrogen, and peripheral blood cells were collected at the same time. Summary of the overall study and its limitations: A signature set of shared blood CDR3 motifs marked patients with low tissue-blood divergence and was depleted in highly divergent patients. Very few CDR3 sequences were shared between tissue and blood, attributed to high CDR3 diversity and limited sampling. In non-neoplastic patients, VJ-independent divergence between tissue and blood fell below expectation, whereas in all gliomas, and especially in low-grade gliomas, the divergence rose above expectation. Group comparisons were based on small numbers of patients: three non-neoplastic, three low-grade glioma and several glioblastoma patients.

A remark on this clonotype: Which antigen it targets is not known. One end of the junction fails to match germline, which may point to a read error.

In this chain, TRBV27 is recombined with TRBJ1-2, with the D gene not confidently named. The sequencing sample was made of glioma tissue, nonneoplastic brain tissue, or PBMCs (not recorded which). The receptor's source is a human donor with low-grade glioma or glioblastoma, undergoing nonglioma brain surgery, or in good health (not recorded which). The CDR3 protein: CASSSPEESGYGCTF. The DNA sequence is TGTGCCAGCAGTTCCCCTGAGGAAAGCGGCTATGGCTGCACCTTC.